The clone carrying this TCR beta chain was recorded only once. Participant reports of clinical history set cohort assignment. This entry is derived from a study of blood T cell repertoires in COVID-19. Across the study: PBMCs, B-cell-depleted T cells, or T cells provided the cDNA or gDNA that made up the material.

The repertoire was sequenced with immunoSEQ multiplex PCR; TCRdb's copy has only in-frame clones and lacks some. This table has roughly 450,000 clones, roughly 88% appearing once. Germline V gene lookup returns CDR1 SEHNR and CDR2 FQNEAQ (reference sequence). There are 12 residues in the CDR3. V lost 5 bases to trimming and J lost 9 bases, with 11 bases between them. The chain combines TRBV7-9 with TRBJ1-5; maybe TRBD1 (5 bases). This receptor was identified in a man between 18 and 29 years old who had recovered from COVID-19. Sequencing was carried out using PBMCs or T cells enriched from blood (not recorded which). CDR3 loop: CASSTNTGPQHF. CDR3 sequence (DNA): TGTGCCAGCAGCACAAACACAGGGCCCCAGCATTTT.